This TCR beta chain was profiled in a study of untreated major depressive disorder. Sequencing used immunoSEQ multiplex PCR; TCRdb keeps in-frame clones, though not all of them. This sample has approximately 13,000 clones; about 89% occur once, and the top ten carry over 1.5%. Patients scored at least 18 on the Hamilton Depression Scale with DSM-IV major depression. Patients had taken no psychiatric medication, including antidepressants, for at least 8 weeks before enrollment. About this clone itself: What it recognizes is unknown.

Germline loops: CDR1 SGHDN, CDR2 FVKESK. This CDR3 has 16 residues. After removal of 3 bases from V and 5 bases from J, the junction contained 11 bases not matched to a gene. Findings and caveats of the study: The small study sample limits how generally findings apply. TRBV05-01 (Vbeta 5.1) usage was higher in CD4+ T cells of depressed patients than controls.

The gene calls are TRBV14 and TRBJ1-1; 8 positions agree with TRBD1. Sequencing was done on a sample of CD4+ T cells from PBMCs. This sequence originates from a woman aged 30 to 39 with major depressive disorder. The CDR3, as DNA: TGTGCCAGCAGCCAGGACCATTTACAGGGGGGTACTGAAGCTTTCTTT. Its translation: CASSQDHLQGGTEAFF.